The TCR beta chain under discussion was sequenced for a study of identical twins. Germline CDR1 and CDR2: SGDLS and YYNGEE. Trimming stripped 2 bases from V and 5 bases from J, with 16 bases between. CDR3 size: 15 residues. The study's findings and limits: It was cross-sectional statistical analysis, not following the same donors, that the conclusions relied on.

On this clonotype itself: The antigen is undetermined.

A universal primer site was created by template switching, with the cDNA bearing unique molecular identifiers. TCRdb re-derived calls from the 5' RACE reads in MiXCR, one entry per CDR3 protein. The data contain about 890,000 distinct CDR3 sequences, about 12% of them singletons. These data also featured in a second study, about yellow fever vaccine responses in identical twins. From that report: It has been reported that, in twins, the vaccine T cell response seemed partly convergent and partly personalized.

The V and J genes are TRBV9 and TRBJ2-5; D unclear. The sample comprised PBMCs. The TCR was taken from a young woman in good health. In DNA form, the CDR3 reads TGTGCCAGCAGCGTTGGCGCGGTCTTTGTTGAGACCCAGTACTTC. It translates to CASSVGAVFVETQYF.